This TCR beta chain came from a study of cytomegalovirus exposure and HLA in healthy donors (dated by TCRdb to about 2017). At the level of the whole study: According to a later analysis, one platform produced both the 110 or so validation repertoires and the 700 or so repertoires of the first cohort. The study aimed to test whether signatures of past pathogen exposure could be identified by cataloging public T cell receptors. High-throughput TCR immunosequencing, statistical association of individual TCRs with disease status, and machine learning were combined to predict cytomegalovirus infection status. Besides the first cohort of around 700 subjects, a separate validation cohort made up of some 110 different subjects was used. General conclusions and limits of the study: A later analysis lacked HLA typing for the validation cohort, so it scored co-occurrence in that cohort across all 110 or so repertoires. Cytomegalovirus status was reported to be diagnosed by the classifier with high specificity and sensitivity in both the original and validation cohorts. Across donors, most TCR sequences were observed very rarely, whereas some public TCRs were present in many individuals. A later analysis found that TCRs clustered in the first cohort also tended to co-occur in the approximately 120 validation repertoires, with more than 90% of cluster scores above 0. The study gave a list of 150 to 200 TCR beta chains associated with cytomegalovirus. According to the authors, the approach could potentially be generalized to other disease states and immunological phenotypes. A few of the identified cytomegalovirus-associated TCR beta chains were confirmed in vitro to be specific for cytomegalovirus antigens.

Trimming takes 1 base off V and 3 bases off J; junction bases not matched to a gene: 3. Including cysteine and phenylalanine, the CDR3 has 16 amino acids. Only the CDR3 DNA is retained, 48 bases long and in frame from the first base. For CDR1 and CDR2, the germline V gene lists LGHNA and YSLEER. The library was made by the immunoSEQ multiplex PCR assay. Turning to the authors' computational methods: A statistical classification framework was built for diagnosing cytomegalovirus status from the catalog of TCR beta chain sequences. TCRdb stores this immuneACCESS table with in-frame sequences only. Part of the clones is absent; in the studies checked, under half of the shortfall reflects unresolved V genes, and no reason is known for the rest. V, J and clone size were drawn from that table, and D and trimming were deduced from the DNA. A total of approximately 82,000 clones appear in this sample, 95% of them only once. Of the sample, 0.69% is held by the ten largest clones.

Separate from the approximately 730-subject first cohort, the validation cohort of 120 subjects was the group to which the donors belonged. A note on this clone: Its recognized antigen is unknown. No per-base quality is available; no much larger clone lies one base away.

The rearranged segments are TRBV4-3 and TRBJ2-2, and 9 bases in between align with TRBD2. Sequenced: PBMCs. This clonotype was obtained from a woman aged 18-30 years in good health and CMV-seronegative. DNA sequence: TGCGCCAGCAGCCAAGGCGCGGGGGGGGACACCGGGGAGCTGTTTTTT. This yields the protein CASSQGAGGDTGELFF.